These 21 T cell receptor beta chains originate from one sample sequenced in a study of T cell repertoires in cytomegalovirus infection. TCRdb reprocessed the reads via MiXCR and lists one record per CDR3 protein. The sample holds 200,000 to 300,000 distinct CDR3 sequences; around 8.7% are singletons and the top ten take approximately 15%. The source material was PBMCs. These receptors came from a human donor in good health (CMV status not recorded). Some clones in this sample may be carry-over from other donors' samples.

This sequence joins TRBV6-1 and TRBJ2-2; 9 bases agree with TRBD1. The CDR3 runs to 16 residues. J was trimmed by 2 bases and V by 6 bases; bases with no gene match: 7. Germline assignment: CDR1 MNHNS and CDR2 SASEGT. CDR3: CASSKQGADNTGELFF. In DNA, the CDR3 is TGTGCCAGCAGCAAACAGGGGGCTGACAACACCGGGGAGCTGTTTTTT.

This clonotype was observed a few times. The V gene is TRBV29-1, the J gene TRBJ1-1, with D unclear. The CDR3 covers 13 residues. V was trimmed by 3 bases and J by 1 base, leaving 9 bases between them. The V gene's germline CDR1 is SQVTM and CDR2 ANQGSEA. CDR3 residues: CSVDPARNTEAFF. The CDR3, as DNA: TGCAGCGTTGACCCTGCGAGGAACACTGAAGCTTTCTTT.

This chain uses TRBV20-1 with TRBJ1-3; TRBD1 is a possible D gene (6 bases). The CDR3 contains 13 residues. The V gene lost 5 bases and the J gene lost 2 bases, with 10 bases spanning the gap. Germline CDR1 reads DFQATT; CDR2 reads SNEGSKA (reference sequence). The CDR3 reads CSAQGTTGNTIYF. The CDR3 nucleotides read TGCAGTGCTCAGGGGACAACTGGAAACACCATATATTTT.

This clonotype was seen a handful of times. The junction shows a germline mismatch at one end, possibly a read error. The V and J genes are TRBV7-3 and TRBJ2-7; possibly TRBD1 for D (5 bases). The CDR3 runs to 14 residues. Per germline, CDR1 SGHTA and CDR2 FQGTGA. The CDR3 here is CASSSDAGHDEQYF. In DNA form, the CDR3 reads TGTGCCAGTAGCTCTGACGCAGGGCACGACGAGCAGTACTTC.

This clonotype was detected ten times or more. The chain has TRBV29-1 and TRBJ1-2; 7 bases line up with TRBD1. V dropped 0 bases and J dropped 4; count of bases not matched to a gene: 5. The CDR3 spans 14 residues. The V gene's germline CDR1 is SQVTM and CDR2 ANQGSEA. CDR3 bases: TGCAGCGTTGAAGATCGGGGACAGAGCTATGGCTACACCTTC. It translates to CSVEDRGQSYGYTF.

This clonotype came up many times. CDR3 in DNA: TGCGCCAGCAGCCTTTCGGGACTCGGCGAGCAGTTCTTC. It codes for CASSLSGLGEQFF. The rearrangement uses TRBV4-3 and TRBJ2-1; a weak D match, TRBD2 (6 bases). CDR1 is LGHNA, CDR2 YSLEER, per germline. Trimming took off 4 bases at V and 10 bases at J, with 14 bases between the two ends. This CDR3 has 13 amino acids.

This clonotype was observed many times. This chain joins TRBV7-2 and TRBJ2-7; no clear D gene. Deletions cut 6 bases from V and 0 bases from J, with 9 bases between. Per germline, CDR1 SGHTA and CDR2 FQGNSA. CDR3 length equals 13 residues. Here the CDR3 DNA reads TGTGCCAGCAGTCCCGTTTCCTCCTACGAGCAGTACTTC. It translates to CASSPVSSYEQYF.

This clonotype has a count of ten or more. The CDR3 DNA is TGTGCCAGCAGTTTTCGGGGGGCAGGGGGGCCCCAGCATTTT. Protein product: CASSFRGAGGPQHF. The rearrangement joins TRBV12-3 or TRBV12-4 to TRBJ1-5; TRBD1 aligns across 7 bases. CDR3 length: 14 residues. The junction had 8 bases not matched to a gene; V was cut back by 3 bases and J by 9 bases.

The rearrangement uses TRBV12-5 and TRBJ2-1; TRBD2 matches at 8 bases. CDR3 length: 16 residues. V lost 2 bases and J lost 3; bases outside the gene matches: 6. From germline, CDR1 is LGHNT and CDR2 FRNRAP. In nucleotides, the CDR3 is TGTGCTAGTGGTTTGAGTAGCGGGGACCTCTACAATGAGCAGTTCTTC. Amino acids: CASGLSSGDLYNEQFF.

This clonotype was seen ten or more times. V usage is TRBV15 and J usage is TRBJ1-6; maybe TRBD1 (6 bases). V lost 0 bases and J 7 bases, leaving 7 bases between the germline ends. The CDR3 is made up of 14 amino acids. The germline V gene encodes CDR1 LNHNV and CDR2 YYDKDF (reference sequence). In DNA form, the CDR3 reads TGTGCCACCAGCAGAGACAGGGGAAATTCACCCCTCCACTTT. It codes for CATSRDRGNSPLHF. The full variable domain, completed using reference TRBV15 and TRBJ1-6, is DAMVIQNPRYQVTQFGKPVTLSCSQTLNHNVMYWYQQKSSQAPKLLFHYYDKDFNNEADTPDNFQSRRPNTSFCFLDIRSPGLGDTAMYLCATSRDRGNSPLHFGNGTRLTVT.

This clonotype has a count of ten or more. V is TRBV7-8 and J is TRBJ2-7; 9 bases are shared with TRBD2. The CDR3 length is 19 residues. Losses at the gene ends were 5 bases for V and 3 bases for J; bases not matched to a gene: 20. Per germline, CDR1 SGHVS and CDR2 FQNEAQ. CDR3 region: CASSQGLGLAAGALYEQYF. CDR3 nucleotide sequence: TGTGCCAGCAGCCAAGGGTTGGGACTAGCCGCAGGAGCACTCTACGAGCAGTACTTC.

The rearrangement uses TRBV28 and TRBJ2-5, with D perhaps TRBD1 or TRBD2 (6 bases each). Germline loops: CDR1 MDHEN, CDR2 SYDVKM. V lost 8 bases and J 1 base, leaving 17 bases between the germline ends. This CDR3 is built from 15 residues. The CDR3 sequence is CASCPGAVGQETQYF. Written as DNA, the CDR3 is TGTGCCAGCTGTCCGGGGGCAGTGGGCCAAGAGACCCAGTACTTC.

At least ten counts were recorded for this clonotype. J is TRBJ2-1 and V is TRBV7-2; TRBD1 might be the D (5 bases). Per the germline V gene, CDR1 is SGHTA and CDR2 is FQGNSA. The V and J ends lost 4 bases and 2 bases respectively, with 12 bases between them. This CDR3 has 15 residues. In DNA form, the CDR3 reads TGTGCCAGCAGCTATGACAGCTCAACCTACAATGAGCAGTTCTTC. Translated: CASSYDSSTYNEQFF.

In this sample, this clonotype turned up many times. The chain carries TRBV7-2 and TRBJ2-5, with D possibly called TRBD1 or TRBD2 (6 bases each). The V end lost 6 bases, the J end lost 5 bases, and 16 bases lay between the germline ends. CDR1 is SGHTA, CDR2 FQGNSA, per germline. The CDR3 extends over 14 amino acids. In DNA form, the CDR3 reads TGTGCCAGCAGGTCCAGGGGCAGCGGGGAGACCCAGTACTTC. Translated, it gives CASRSRGSGETQYF. Variable domain in full (rest from reference TRBV7-2 and TRBJ2-5): GAGVSQSPSNKVTEKGKDVELRCDPISGHTALYWYRQSLGQGLEFLIYFQGNSAPDKSGLPSDRFSAERTGGSVSTLTIQRTQQEDSAVYLCASRSRGSGETQYFGPGTRLLVL.

This clonotype was found a few times. This chain links TRBV20-1 with TRBJ2-7, with 7 bases lining up with TRBD1. The CDR3 totals 14 residues. Per the germline V gene, CDR1 is DFQATT and CDR2 is SNEGSKA (reference sequence). The J segment lost 1 base and the V segment lost 6 bases, leaving 9 bases of the junction unmatched. The CDR3 is CSAGPDRTSYEQYF. CDR3 DNA: TGCAGTGCGGGCCCGGACAGGACGTCCTACGAGCAGTACTTC.

This clonotype was counted ten times or more. This chain uses TRBV7-2 with TRBJ2-5; no reliable D call. Germline V CDR1 and CDR2: SGHTA, FQGNSA. This CDR3 comprises 12 residues. V was clipped by 5 bases and J by 4 bases, with 8 bases between them. The CDR3 nucleotides are TGTGCCAGCAGCCCCCCCGGAGAGACCCAGTACTTC. Translation: CASSPPGETQYF.

The rearrangement uses TRBV19 and TRBJ1-6; no clear D. The CDR3 totals 16 residues. Germline assignment: CDR1 LNHDA and CDR2 SQIVND (reference sequence). V lost 5 bases and J lost 7, with 18 bases in between. CDR3 bases: TGTGCCAGTAGTTATTTGAAAGGCAAGTCGAATTCACCCCTCCACTTT. This translates into CASSYLKGKSNSPLHF.

This clonotype was counted at least ten times. V and J are TRBV7-2 and TRBJ2-6; possibly TRBD1 or TRBD2 for D (5 bases each). Deletions cut 6 bases from V and 0 bases from J, with 21 bases between. Germline V gene sequence: CDR1 SGHTA, CDR2 FQGNSA. CDR3 size: 19 residues. The CDR3: CASSRYSGPTSSGANVLTF. CDR3 DNA sequence: TGTGCCAGCAGTCGTTACTCGGGGCCCACAAGCTCTGGGGCCAACGTCCTGACTTTC.

This clonotype was seen only a few times. The V gene is TRBV10-3, the J gene TRBJ1-2, with D possibly being TRBD1 (5 bases). CDR1 and CDR2 from the germline V gene are ENHRY and SYGVKD. The CDR3 is made up of 16 amino acids. With 6 bases removed from V and 3 bases from J, the gap between germline ends came to 20 bases. The CDR3 coding sequence is TGTGCCATCAGATCGGACCAAGGGCGGGACGACTATGGCTACACCTTC. Protein sequence: CAIRSDQGRDDYGYTF.

This clonotype has a count of ten or more. V and J are TRBV7-2 and TRBJ2-4; TRBD2 aligns across 7 bases. This CDR3 spans 15 amino acids. Germline loops: CDR1 SGHTA, CDR2 FQGNSA. Losses at the gene ends were 5 bases for V and 7 bases for J; bases not matched to a gene: 11. Here the CDR3 DNA reads TGTGCCAGCAGCCCTAGGGAGGGGTCTGGGAACATTCAGTACTTC. Translation: CASSPREGSGNIQYF.

This clonotype was counted many times. V usage is TRBV12-5 and J usage is TRBJ2-3; no firm D call. The CDR3 has 12 residues. V shed 0 bases and J shed 3 bases, with 1 base lying between them. Germline V gives CDR1 LGHNT, CDR2 FRNRAP. The CDR3 DNA reads as TGTGCTAGTGGTTTGGTGACAGATACGCAGTATTTT. The encoded protein is CASGLVTDTQYF.